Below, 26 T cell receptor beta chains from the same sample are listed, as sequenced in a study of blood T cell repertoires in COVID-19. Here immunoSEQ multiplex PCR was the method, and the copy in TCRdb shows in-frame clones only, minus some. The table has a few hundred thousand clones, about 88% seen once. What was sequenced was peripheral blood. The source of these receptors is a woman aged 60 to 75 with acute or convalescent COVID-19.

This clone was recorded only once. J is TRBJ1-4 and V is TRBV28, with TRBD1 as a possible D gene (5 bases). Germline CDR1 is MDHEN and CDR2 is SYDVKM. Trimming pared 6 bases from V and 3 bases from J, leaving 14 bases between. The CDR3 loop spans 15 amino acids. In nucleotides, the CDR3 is TGTGCCAGCAGATTTTCAGGGTCAGCTAATGAAAAACTGTTTTTT. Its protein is CASRFSGSANEKLFF.

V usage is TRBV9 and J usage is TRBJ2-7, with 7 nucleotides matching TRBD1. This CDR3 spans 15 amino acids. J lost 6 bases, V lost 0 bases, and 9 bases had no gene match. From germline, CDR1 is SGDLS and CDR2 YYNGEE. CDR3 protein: CASSVATGAGAEQYF. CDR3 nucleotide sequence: TGTGCCAGCAGCGTAGCAACAGGGGCAGGGGCCGAGCAGTACTTC.

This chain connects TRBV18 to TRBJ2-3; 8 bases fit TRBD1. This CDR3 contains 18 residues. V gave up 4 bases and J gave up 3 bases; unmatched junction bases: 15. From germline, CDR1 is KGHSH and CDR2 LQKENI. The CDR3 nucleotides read TGTGCCAGCTCACGCCGAGCTTCAGGGGGCCTCGGGACAGATACGCAGTATTTT. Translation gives CASSRRASGGLGTDTQYF.

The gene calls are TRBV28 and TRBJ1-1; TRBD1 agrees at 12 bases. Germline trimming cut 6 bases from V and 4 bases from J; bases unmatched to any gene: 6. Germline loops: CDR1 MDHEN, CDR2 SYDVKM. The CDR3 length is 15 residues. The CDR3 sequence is CASRGQGAERTEAFF. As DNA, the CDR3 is TGTGCCAGCAGGGGACAGGGGGCAGAACGCACTGAAGCTTTCTTT.

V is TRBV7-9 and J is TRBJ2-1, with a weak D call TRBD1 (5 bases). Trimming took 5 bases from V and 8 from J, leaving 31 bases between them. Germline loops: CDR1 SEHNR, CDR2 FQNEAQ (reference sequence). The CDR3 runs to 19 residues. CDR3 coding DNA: TGTGCCAGCAGCCTTGGTGCTCTCGTGGGCCCCGACAGACCCCATGAGCAGTTCTTC. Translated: CASSLGALVGPDRPHEQFF.

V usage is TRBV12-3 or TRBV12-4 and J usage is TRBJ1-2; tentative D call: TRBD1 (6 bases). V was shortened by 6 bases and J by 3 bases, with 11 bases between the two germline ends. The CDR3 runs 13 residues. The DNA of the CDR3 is TGTGCCAGCAGCCAACAGGGACACTATGGCTACACCTTC. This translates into CASSQQGHYGYTF.

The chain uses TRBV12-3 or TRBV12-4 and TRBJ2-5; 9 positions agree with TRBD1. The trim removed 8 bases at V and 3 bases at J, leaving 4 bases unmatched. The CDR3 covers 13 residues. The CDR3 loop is CASGTGGEETQYF. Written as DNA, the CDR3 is TGTGCCAGCGGAACAGGGGGCGAAGAGACCCAGTACTTC.

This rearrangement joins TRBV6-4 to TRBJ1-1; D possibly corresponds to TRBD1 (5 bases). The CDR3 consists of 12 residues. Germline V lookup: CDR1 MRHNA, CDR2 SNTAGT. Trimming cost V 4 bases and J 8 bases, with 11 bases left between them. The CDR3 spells CASSGYRGEAFF. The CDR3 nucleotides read TGTGCCAGCAGTGGGTATCGGGGGGAAGCTTTCTTT.

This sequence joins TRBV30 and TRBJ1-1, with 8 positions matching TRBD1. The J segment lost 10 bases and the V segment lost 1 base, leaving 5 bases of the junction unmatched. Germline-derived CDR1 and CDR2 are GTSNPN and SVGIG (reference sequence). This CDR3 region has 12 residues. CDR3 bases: TGTGCCTGGAGTGCCTCAGGGGGCATAGCTTTCTTT. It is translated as CAWSASGGIAFF.

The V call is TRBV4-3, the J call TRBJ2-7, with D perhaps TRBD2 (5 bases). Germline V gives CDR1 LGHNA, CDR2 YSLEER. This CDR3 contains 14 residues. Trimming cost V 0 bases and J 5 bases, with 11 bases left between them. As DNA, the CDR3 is TGCGCCAGCAGCCAAGACGGGCCGGAGGACGAGCAGTACTTC. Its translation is CASSQDGPEDEQYF.

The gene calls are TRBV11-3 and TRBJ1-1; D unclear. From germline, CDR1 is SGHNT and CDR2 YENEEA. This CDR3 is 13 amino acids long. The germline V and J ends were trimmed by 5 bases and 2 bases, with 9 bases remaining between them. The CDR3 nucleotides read TGTGCCAGCAGCACCTCGCGCAACACTGAAGCTTTCTTT. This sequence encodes CASSTSRNTEAFF.

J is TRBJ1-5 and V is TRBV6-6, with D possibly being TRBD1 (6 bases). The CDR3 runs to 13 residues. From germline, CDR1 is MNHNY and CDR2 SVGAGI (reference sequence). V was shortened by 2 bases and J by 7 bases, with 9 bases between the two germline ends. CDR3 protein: CASSYAGDQPQHF. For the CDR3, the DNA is TGTGCCAGCAGTTACGCAGGGGACCAGCCCCAGCATTTT.

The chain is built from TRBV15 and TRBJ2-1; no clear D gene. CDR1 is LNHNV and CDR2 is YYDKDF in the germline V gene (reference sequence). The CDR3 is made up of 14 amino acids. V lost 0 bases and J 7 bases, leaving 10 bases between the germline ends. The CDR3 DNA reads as TGTGCCACCAGCAGAGAATTTAAGAGGAATGAGCAGTTCTTC. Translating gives CATSREFKRNEQFF.

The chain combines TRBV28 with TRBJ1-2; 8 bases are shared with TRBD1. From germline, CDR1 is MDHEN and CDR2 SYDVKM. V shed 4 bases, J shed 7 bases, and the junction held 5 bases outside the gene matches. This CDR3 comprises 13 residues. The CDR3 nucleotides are TGTGCCAGCAGTTCCGGACAGGGAGGTGGCTACACCTTC. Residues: CASSSGQGGGYTF.

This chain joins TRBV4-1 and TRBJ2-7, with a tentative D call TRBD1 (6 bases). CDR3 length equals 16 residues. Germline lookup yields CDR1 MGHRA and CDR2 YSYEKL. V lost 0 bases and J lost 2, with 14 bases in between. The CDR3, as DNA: TGCGCCAGCAGCCAAGATCCAGGGACACCTGCCTACGAGCAGTACTTC. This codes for CASSQDPGTPAYEQYF.

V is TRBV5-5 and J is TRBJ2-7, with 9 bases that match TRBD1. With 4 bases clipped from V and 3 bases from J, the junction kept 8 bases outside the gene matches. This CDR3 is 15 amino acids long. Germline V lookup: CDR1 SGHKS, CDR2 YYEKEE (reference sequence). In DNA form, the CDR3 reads TGTGCCAGCAGCGCCCGGGACAGGGCGAACTACGAGCAGTACTTC. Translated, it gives CASSARDRANYEQYF.

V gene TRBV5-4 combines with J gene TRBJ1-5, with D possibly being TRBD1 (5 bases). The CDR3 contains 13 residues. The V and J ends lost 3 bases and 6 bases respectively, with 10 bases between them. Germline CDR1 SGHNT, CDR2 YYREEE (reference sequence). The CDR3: CASSSAGSQPQHF. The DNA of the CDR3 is TGTGCCAGCAGCTCAGCAGGGTCTCAGCCCCAGCATTTT.

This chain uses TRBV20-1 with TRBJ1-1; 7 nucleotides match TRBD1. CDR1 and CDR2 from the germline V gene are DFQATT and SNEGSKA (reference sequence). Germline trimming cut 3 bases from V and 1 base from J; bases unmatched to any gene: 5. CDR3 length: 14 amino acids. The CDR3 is CSASSQGGNTEAFF. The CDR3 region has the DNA TGCAGTGCTAGTTCCCAGGGGGGGAACACTGAAGCTTTCTTT.

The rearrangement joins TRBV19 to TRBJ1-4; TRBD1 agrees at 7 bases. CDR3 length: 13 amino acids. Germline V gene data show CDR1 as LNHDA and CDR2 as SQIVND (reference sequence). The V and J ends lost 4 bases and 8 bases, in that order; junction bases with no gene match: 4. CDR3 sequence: CASSKGAREKLFF. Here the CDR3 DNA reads TGTGCCAGTAGTAAGGGGGCGCGAGAAAAACTGTTTTTT.

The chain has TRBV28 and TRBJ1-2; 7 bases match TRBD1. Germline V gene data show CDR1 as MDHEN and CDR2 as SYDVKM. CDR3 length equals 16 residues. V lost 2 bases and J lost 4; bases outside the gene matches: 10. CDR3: CASSLLEGANFYGYTF. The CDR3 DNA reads TGTGCCAGCAGTTTACTGGAGGGGGCTAACTTCTATGGCTACACCTTC.

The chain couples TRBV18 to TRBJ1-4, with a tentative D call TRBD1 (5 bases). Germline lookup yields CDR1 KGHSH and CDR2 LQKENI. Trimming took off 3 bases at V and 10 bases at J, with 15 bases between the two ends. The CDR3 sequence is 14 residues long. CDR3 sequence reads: CASSPRGEQGKLFF. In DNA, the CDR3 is TGTGCCAGCTCACCCCGGGGGGAGCAGGGAAAACTGTTTTTT. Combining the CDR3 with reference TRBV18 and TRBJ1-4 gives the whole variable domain NAGVMQNPRHLVRRRGQEARLRCSPMKGHSHVYWYRQLPEEGLKFMVYLQKENIIDESGMPKERFSAEFPKEGPSILRIQQVVRGDSAAYFCASSPRGEQGKLFFGSGTQLSVL.

This CDR3 reads CASSRDSNTGELFF. In DNA form, the CDR3 reads TGTGCCAGCAGCCGGGACAGCAACACCGGGGAGCTGTTTTTT. This chain links TRBV7-2 with TRBJ2-2, with 7 bases lining up with TRBD1. V lost 5 bases to trimming and J lost 2 bases; unmatched junction nucleotides: 2. Germline V CDR1 and CDR2: SGHTA, FQGNSA. This CDR3 is 14 amino acids long.

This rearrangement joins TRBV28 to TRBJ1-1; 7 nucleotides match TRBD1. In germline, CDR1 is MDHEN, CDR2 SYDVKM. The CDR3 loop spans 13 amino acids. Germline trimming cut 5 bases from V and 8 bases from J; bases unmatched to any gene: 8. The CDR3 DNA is TGTGCCAGCAGTCTTGGACAGGAGGAAGAAGCTTTCTTT. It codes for CASSLGQEEEAFF.

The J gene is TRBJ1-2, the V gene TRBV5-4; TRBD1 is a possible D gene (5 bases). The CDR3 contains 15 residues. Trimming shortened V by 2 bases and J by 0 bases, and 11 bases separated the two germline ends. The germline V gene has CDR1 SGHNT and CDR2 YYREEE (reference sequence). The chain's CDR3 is CASSFTGPANYGYTF. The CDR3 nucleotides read TGTGCCAGCAGCTTTACAGGTCCCGCTAACTATGGCTACACCTTC.

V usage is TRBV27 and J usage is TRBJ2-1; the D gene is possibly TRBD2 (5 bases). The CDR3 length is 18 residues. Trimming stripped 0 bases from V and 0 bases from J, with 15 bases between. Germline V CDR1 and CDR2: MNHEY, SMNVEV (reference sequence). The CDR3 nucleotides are TGTGCCAGCAGTTTATCGGGTTGGGGAGCTAGCTCCTACAATGAGCAGTTCTTC. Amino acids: CASSLSGWGASSYNEQFF.

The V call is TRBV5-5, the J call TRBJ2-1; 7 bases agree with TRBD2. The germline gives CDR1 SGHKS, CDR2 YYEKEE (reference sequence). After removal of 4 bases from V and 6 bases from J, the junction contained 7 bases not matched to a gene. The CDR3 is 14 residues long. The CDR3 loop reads CASSVTRGINEQFF. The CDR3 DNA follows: TGTGCCAGCAGCGTCACGCGGGGGATCAATGAGCAGTTCTTC.